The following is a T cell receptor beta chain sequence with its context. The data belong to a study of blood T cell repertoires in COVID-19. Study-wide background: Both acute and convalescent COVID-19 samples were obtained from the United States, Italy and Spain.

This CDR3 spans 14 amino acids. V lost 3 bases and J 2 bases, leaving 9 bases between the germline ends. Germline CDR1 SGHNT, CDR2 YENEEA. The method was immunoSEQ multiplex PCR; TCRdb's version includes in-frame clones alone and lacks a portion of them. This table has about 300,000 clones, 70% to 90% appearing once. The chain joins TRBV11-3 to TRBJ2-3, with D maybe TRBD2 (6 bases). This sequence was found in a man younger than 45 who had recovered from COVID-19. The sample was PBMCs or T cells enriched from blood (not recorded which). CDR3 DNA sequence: TGTGCCAGCAGCTTCGGGAGTTACACAGATACGCAGTATTTT. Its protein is CASSFGSYTDTQYF.